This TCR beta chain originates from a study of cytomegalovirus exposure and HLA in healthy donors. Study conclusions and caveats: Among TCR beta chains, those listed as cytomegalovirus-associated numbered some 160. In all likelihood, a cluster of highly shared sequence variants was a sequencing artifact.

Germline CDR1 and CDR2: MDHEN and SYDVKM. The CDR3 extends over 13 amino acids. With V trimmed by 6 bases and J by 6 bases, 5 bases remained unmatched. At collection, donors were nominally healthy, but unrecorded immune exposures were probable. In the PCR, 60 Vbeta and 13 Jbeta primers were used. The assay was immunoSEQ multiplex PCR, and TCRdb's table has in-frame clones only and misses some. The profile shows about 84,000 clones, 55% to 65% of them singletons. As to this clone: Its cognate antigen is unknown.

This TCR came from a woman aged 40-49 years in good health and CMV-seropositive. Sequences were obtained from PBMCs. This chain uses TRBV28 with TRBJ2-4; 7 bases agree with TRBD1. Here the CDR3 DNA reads TGTGCCAGCAGACAGGGGCTAAGAAACATTCAGTACTTC. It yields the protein CASRQGLRNIQYF.